A selection of T cell receptor beta chains follows, all from one sample in a study of blood T cell repertoires in COVID-19. Sequencing used immunoSEQ multiplex PCR; TCRdb keeps in-frame clones, though not all of them. The profile shows 150,000 or so clones, 88% of them singletons. Sequenced: peripheral blood. These TCRs come from a man between 60 and 75 years old with acute or convalescent COVID-19. Both conserved end residues are trimmed from each CDR3. Fields, in order: CDR3 protein, D gene, clone size, J gene, V gene. D genes are given only for firm matches. Not all rows give a size; the values are once, few, many and, for expanded clones, a class.

ASGLRYEQY | NA | NA | TRBJ2-7 | TRBV12-5
SAKTGNGYT | TRBD1 | once | TRBJ1-2 | TRBV20-1
ASSLFVTAGGYT | NA | NA | TRBJ1-2 | TRBV5-4
ASSDQGASIQPQH | NA | once | TRBJ1-5 | TRBV2
ASSEVAGVQGYT | NA | NA | TRBJ1-2 | TRBV6-1
SVGRDRGQGTGELF | TRBD1 | NA | TRBJ2-2 | TRBV29-1
ASSVDRYSGNTIY | NA | NA | TRBJ1-3 | TRBV5-4
ASSLKQGDEQF | NA | once | TRBJ2-1 | TRBV19
ASRPGQGALNSPLH | TRBD1 | NA | TRBJ1-6 | TRBV3-1/TRBV3-2
ASSLVPSGGQETQY | TRBD2 | NA | TRBJ2-5 | TRBV5-4
ASSARRRGGREKLF | NA | NA | TRBJ1-4 | TRBV7-2
ASSLSRASYEQY | NA | NA | TRBJ2-7 | TRBV11-3
ASSPRGDNQPQH | TRBD1 | once | TRBJ1-5 | TRBV6-6
ASSVDGHPQETQY | NA | NA | TRBJ2-5 | TRBV9
ASSFLGDRGLGEQY | TRBD1 | NA | TRBJ2-7 | TRBV28
ASSTGGSYNEQF | NA | NA | TRBJ2-1 | TRBV21-1
ASSQTANYGYT | NA | NA | TRBJ1-2 | TRBV18
ASRLAGVHEQY | TRBD2 | NA | TRBJ2-7 | TRBV7-8
ASSRDSSYGYT | TRBD1 | NA | TRBJ1-2 | TRBV19
ASSLTTRTEVGYGYT | NA | once | TRBJ1-2 | TRBV5-1
ASSLGIQSSFPQY | NA | NA | TRBJ2-5 | TRBV7-2
ASSSPQGASYEQY | TRBD1 | NA | TRBJ2-7 | TRBV28
ASSLDRGDTQY | NA | once | TRBJ2-3 | TRBV11-2
ASSLSTGAYGYT | TRBD1 | NA | TRBJ1-2 | TRBV27
ASSLEGTMGQPQH | NA | NA | TRBJ1-5 | TRBV7-9
ASSLGAGGSFGYT | TRBD1 | NA | TRBJ1-2 | TRBV7-2